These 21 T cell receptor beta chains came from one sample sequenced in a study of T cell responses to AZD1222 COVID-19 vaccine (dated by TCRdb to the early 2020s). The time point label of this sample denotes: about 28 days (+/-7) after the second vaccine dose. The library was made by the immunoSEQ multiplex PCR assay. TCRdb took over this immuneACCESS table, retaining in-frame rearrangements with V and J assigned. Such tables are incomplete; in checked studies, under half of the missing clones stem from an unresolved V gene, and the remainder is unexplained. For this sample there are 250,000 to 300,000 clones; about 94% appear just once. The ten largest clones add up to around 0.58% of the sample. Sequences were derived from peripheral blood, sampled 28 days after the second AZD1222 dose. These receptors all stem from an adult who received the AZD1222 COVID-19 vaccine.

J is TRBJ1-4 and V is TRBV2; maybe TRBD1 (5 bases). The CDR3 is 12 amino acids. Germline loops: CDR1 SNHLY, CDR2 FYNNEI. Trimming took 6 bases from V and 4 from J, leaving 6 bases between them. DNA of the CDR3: TGTGCCAGCAGGACAGATAATGAAAAACTGTTTTTT. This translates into CASRTDNEKLFF. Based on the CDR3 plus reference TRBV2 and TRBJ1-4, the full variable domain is EPEVTQTPSHQVTQMGQEVILRCVPISNHLYFYWYRQILGQKVEFLVSFYNNEISEKSEIFDDQFSVERPDGSNFTLKIRSTKLEDSAMYFCASRTDNEKLFFGSGTQLSVL.

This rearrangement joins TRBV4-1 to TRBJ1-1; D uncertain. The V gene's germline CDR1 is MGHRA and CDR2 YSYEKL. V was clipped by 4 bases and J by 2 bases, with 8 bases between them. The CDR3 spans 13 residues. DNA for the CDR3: TGCGCCAGCAGCCCGATCGGCAACACTGAAGCTTTCTTT. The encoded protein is CASSPIGNTEAFF.

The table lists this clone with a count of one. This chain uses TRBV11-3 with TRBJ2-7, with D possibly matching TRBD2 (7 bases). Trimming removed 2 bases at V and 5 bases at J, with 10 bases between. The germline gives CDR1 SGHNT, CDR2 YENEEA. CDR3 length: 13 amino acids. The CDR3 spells CASSLTGTNEQYF. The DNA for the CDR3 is TGTGCCAGCAGCTTAACAGGGACTAACGAGCAGTACTTC.

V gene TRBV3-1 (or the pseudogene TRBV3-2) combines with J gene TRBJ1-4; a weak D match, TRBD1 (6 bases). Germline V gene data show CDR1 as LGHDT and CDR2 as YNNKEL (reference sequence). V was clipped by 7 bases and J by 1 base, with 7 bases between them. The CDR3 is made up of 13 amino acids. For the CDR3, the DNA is TGTGCCAGCAAGGGGGGAACTAATGAAAAACTGTTTTTT. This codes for CASKGGTNEKLFF.

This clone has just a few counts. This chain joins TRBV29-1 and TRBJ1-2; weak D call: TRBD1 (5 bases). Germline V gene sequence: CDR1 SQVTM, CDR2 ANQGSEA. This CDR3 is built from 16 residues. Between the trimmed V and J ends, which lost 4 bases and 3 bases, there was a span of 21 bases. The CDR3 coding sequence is TGCAGCGTTGGGACCACATATCGGACAACTGACTATGGCTACACCTTC. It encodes CSVGTTYRTTDYGYTF.

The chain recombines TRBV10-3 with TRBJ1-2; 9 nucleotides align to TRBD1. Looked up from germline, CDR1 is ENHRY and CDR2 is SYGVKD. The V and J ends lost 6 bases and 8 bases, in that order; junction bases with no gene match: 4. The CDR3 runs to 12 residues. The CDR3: CAIRQGAGGYTF. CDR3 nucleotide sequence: TGTGCCATCAGACAGGGGGCCGGCGGCTACACCTTC.

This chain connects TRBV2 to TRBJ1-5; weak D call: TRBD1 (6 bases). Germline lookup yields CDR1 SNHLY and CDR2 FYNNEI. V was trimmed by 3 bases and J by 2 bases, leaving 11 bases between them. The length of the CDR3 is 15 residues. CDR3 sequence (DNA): TGTGCCAGCAGTGAGGGGGCCTTGGGCAATCAGCCCCAGCATTTT. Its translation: CASSEGALGNQPQHF.

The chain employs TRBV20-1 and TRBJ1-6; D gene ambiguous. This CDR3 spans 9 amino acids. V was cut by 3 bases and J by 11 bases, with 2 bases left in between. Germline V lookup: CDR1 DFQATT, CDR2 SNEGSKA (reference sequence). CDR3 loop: CSASPPLHF. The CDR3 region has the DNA TGCAGTGCTAGCCCACCCCTCCACTTT.

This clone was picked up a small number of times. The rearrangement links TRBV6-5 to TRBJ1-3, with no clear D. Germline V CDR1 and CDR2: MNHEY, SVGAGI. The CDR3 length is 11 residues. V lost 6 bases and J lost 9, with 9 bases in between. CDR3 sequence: CASSQYGTIYF. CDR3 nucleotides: TGTGCCAGCAGCCAATACGGCACCATATATTTT.

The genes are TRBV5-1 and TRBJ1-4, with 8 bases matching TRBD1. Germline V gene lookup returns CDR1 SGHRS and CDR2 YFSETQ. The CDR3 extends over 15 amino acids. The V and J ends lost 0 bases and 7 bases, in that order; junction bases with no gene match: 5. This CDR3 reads CASSLDGQGSEKLFF. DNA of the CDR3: TGCGCCAGCAGCTTGGACGGACAGGGAAGTGAAAAACTGTTTTTT.

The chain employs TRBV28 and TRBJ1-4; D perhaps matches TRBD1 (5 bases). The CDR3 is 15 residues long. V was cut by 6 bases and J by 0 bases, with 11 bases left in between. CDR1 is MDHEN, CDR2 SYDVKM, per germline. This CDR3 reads CASSADSATNEKLFF. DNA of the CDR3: TGTGCCAGCAGCGCCGACAGCGCAACTAATGAAAAACTGTTTTTT.

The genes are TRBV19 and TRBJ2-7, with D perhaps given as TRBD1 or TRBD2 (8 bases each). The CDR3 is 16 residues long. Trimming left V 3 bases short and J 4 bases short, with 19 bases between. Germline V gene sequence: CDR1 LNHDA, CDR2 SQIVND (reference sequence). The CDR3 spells CASSIRGGTGLYEQYF. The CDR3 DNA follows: TGTGCCAGTAGTATCCGCGGGGGGACAGGCTTATACGAGCAGTACTTC. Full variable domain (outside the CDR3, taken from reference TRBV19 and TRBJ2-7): DGGITQSPKYLFRKEGQNVTLSCEQNLNHDAMYWYRQDPGQGLRLIYYSQIVNDFQKGDIAEGYSVSREKKESFPLTVTSAQKNPTAFYLCASSIRGGTGLYEQYFGPGTRLTVT.

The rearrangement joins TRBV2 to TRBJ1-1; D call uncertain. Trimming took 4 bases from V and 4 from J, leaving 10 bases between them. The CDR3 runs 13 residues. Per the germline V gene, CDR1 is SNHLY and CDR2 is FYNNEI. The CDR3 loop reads CASSGTGFTEAFF. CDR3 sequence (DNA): TGTGCCAGCAGTGGTACGGGGTTCACTGAAGCTTTCTTT.

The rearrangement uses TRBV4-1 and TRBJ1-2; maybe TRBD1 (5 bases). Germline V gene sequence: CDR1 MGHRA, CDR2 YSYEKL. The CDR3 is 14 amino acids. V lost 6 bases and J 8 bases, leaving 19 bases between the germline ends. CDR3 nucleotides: TGCGCCAGCAGACGTATCGGGGGACTCTCGGGCTACACCTTC. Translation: CASRRIGGLSGYTF.

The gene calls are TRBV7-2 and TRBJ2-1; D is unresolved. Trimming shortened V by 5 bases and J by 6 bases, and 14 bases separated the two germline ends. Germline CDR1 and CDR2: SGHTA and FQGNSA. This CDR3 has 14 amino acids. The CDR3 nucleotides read TGTGCCAGCAGCGCCTCGGCGGCGACCAATGAGCAGTTCTTC. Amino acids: CASSASAATNEQFF.

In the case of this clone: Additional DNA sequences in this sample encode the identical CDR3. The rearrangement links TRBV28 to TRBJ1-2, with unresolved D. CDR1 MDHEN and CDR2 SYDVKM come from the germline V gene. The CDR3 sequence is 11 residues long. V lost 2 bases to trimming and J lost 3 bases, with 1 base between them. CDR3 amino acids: CASSLDYGYTF. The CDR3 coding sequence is TGTGCCAGCAGTTTAGACTATGGCTACACCTTC.

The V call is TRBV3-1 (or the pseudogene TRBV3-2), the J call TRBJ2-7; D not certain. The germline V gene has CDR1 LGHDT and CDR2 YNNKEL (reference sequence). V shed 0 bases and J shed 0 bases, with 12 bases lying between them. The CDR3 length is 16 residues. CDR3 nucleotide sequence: TGTGCCAGCAGCCAAGATTTGGCCTCCCCCTCCTACGAGCAGTACTTC. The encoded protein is CASSQDLASPSYEQYF.

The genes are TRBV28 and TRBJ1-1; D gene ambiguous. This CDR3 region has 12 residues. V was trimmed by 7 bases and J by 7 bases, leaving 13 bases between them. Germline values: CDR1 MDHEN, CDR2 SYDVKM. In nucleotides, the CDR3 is TGTGCCAGCAACGGACGAATGTTTGAAGCTTTCTTT. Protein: CASNGRMFEAFF.

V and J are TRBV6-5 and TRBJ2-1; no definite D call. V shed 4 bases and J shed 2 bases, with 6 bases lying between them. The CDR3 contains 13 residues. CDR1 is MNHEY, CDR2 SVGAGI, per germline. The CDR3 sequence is CASSLSPYNEQFF. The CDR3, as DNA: TGTGCCAGCAGTTTGAGCCCCTACAATGAGCAGTTCTTC.

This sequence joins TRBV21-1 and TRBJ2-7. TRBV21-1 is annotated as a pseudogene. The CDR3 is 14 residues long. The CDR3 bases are TGTGCCAGCAGCAGGGGGGCTCTCTCCTACGAGCAGTACTTC. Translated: CASSRGALSYEQYF.

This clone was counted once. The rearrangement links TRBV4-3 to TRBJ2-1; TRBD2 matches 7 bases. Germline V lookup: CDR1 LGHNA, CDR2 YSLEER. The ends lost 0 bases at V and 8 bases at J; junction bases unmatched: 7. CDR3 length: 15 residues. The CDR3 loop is CASSQDSGYRDEQFF. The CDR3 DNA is TGCGCCAGCAGCCAAGATAGCGGGTATCGGGATGAGCAGTTCTTC.